The source of this T cell receptor beta chain is a study of OX40 agonist ivuxolimab in advanced cancers. On the study more broadly: An agonistic anti-OX40 (CD134) antibody, ivuxolimab, was used to treat the patients. The dose-escalation cohort had hepatocellular carcinoma, melanoma, renal cell or head and neck cancer. General study findings and limits: In the expanded peripheral T cells, antigen specificity was never determined.

This clone was detected only a few times. Its antigen is as yet unknown. J gave up 2 bases and V 6 bases, and 7 bases lay outside the gene matches. The germline V gene encodes CDR1 SQVTM and CDR2 ANQGSEA. The CDR3 runs to 15 residues. The table came from immunoSEQ multiplex PCR; TCRdb's copy has only in-frame clones and leaves some out. The sample holds tens of thousands of clones; 65% to 85% are singletons and the top ten take 3.5% to 6%. This clonotype originated in an adult with an advanced solid tumor such as melanoma, head and neck, liver or kidney cancer. V gene TRBV29-1 combines with J gene TRBJ2-1; 10 nucleotides line up with TRBD2. The source material was CD4+ or CD8+ T cells sorted from blood, sampled in a trial of the OX40 agonist ivuxolimab. The CDR3 protein is CSVWTSGYPYNEQFF. The CDR3, as DNA: TGCAGCGTCTGGACTAGCGGTTACCCCTACAATGAGCAGTTCTTC.